The 14 T cell receptor beta chains in this list originate from one sample, sequenced in a study of OX40 agonist ivuxolimab in advanced cancers. Assay: immunoSEQ multiplex PCR; the TCRdb copy retains only in-frame clones and omits some. The sample includes 81,000 or so clones, approximately 90% of them seen just once. The sample in question was CD4+ or CD8+ T cells sorted from blood, obtained in a trial of the OX40 agonist ivuxolimab. Every receptor here comes from an adult with an advanced solid tumor such as melanoma, head and neck, liver or kidney cancer.

The chain is built from TRBV2 and TRBJ1-5; 7 bases are shared with TRBD1. Germline assignment: CDR1 SNHLY and CDR2 FYNNEI. The trim removed 3 bases at V and 0 bases at J, leaving 5 bases unmatched. CDR3 length: 16 residues. The CDR3 DNA follows: TGTGCCAGCAGTGACAGGGGGGAGTATAGCAATCAGCCCCAGCATTTT. It specifies CASSDRGEYSNQPQHF. The whole variable domain, filled in from reference TRBV2 and TRBJ1-5, reads EPEVTQTPSHQVTQMGQEVILRCVPISNHLYFYWYRQILGQKVEFLVSFYNNEISEKSEIFDDQFSVERPDGSNFTLKIRSTKLEDSAMYFCASSDRGEYSNQPQHFGDGTRLSIL.

This clone was counted a few times. This chain links TRBV5-6 with TRBJ2-5, with no clear D. The V end was cut by 0 bases, the J end by 5 bases, with 14 bases between. The CDR3 covers 15 residues. Germline assignment: CDR1 SGHDT and CDR2 YYEEEE. The chain's CDR3 is CASSLGRVVGETQYF. The CDR3 DNA reads as TGTGCCAGCAGCTTGGGTAGGGTAGTGGGGGAGACCCAGTACTTC. Combining the CDR3 with reference TRBV5-6 and TRBJ2-5 gives the whole variable domain DAGVTQSPTHLIKTRGQQVTLRCSPKSGHDTVSWYQQALGQGPQFIFQYYEEEERQRGNFPDRFSGHQFPNYSSELNVNALLLGDSALYLCASSLGRVVGETQYFGPGTRLLVL.

The J gene is TRBJ1-2, the V gene TRBV7-2, with D tentatively TRBD1 (5 bases). The length of the CDR3 is 15 residues. Germline CDR1 reads SGHTA; CDR2 reads FQGNSA. V was pared by 1 base and J by 3 bases, with 12 bases between. Here the CDR3 DNA reads TGTGCCAGCAGCTTAGATCGGGGGTGGGACTATGGCTACACCTTC. This sequence encodes CASSLDRGWDYGYTF.

This chain links TRBV5-4 with TRBJ2-2; 8 nucleotides agree with TRBD2. The germline V gene has CDR1 SGHNT and CDR2 YYREEE (reference sequence). The CDR3 runs to 16 residues. V lost 4 bases to trimming and J lost 3 bases; unmatched junction nucleotides: 8. The CDR3 is CASSQELAGYTGELFF. The CDR3 DNA reads TGTGCCAGCAGCCAAGAATTAGCGGGGTACACCGGGGAGCTGTTTTTT.

J is TRBJ2-7 and V is TRBV7-9, with a possible D match to TRBD2 (5 bases). The CDR3 spans 11 residues. The germline V gene has CDR1 SEHNR and CDR2 FQNEAQ (reference sequence). V was trimmed by 5 bases and J by 6 bases, leaving 8 bases between them. For the CDR3, the DNA is TGTGCCAGCAGCCCGGGGTTCGAGCAGTACTTC. Translation gives CASSPGFEQYF.

The chain carries TRBV5-4 and TRBJ2-7, with TRBD2 matching 8 bases. V gave up 4 bases and J gave up 1 base; unmatched junction bases: 16. Germline V gives CDR1 SGHNT, CDR2 YYREEE (reference sequence). This CDR3 is 18 amino acids long. The CDR3 spells CASSPKPTRASGSYEQYF. The CDR3 DNA reads as TGTGCCAGCAGCCCGAAACCCACCCGCGCTAGCGGGTCCTACGAGCAGTACTTC.

The chain has TRBV19 and TRBJ2-5; TRBD1 is a possible D gene (6 bases). Germline loops: CDR1 LNHDA, CDR2 SQIVND (reference sequence). The CDR3 covers 16 residues. V was trimmed by 0 bases and J by 2 bases, leaving 13 bases between them. In DNA, the CDR3 is TGTGCCAGTAGTATAGATTCGGGTCAGGGGCAAGAGACCCAGTACTTC. It yields the protein CASSIDSGQGQETQYF.

V and J are TRBV7-9 and TRBJ1-1, with unresolved D. V dropped 2 bases and J dropped 1 base, with 5 bases sitting between them. Per the germline V gene, CDR1 is SEHNR and CDR2 is FQNEAQ (reference sequence). The CDR3 runs 13 residues. The CDR3 loop is CASSLNENTEAFF. The CDR3 DNA follows: TGTGCCAGCAGCTTAAATGAGAACACTGAAGCTTTCTTT.

The V call is TRBV5-4, the J call TRBJ1-2; perhaps TRBD1 as D (5 bases). Germline CDR1 is SGHNT and CDR2 is YYREEE (reference sequence). V gave up 1 base and J gave up 8 bases, with 12 bases separating them. The CDR3 covers 13 residues. This CDR3 reads CASSLRSGDGYTF. The CDR3 region has the DNA TGTGCCAGCAGCTTGCGGTCGGGGGACGGCTACACCTTC.

This clone was counted only a few times. The chain carries TRBV7-3 and TRBJ1-1; D is ambiguous. The V and J ends lost 4 bases and 4 bases respectively, with 10 bases between them. Germline V gene sequence: CDR1 SGHTA, CDR2 FQGTGA. This CDR3 has 13 residues. The CDR3 spells CASSSHLSTEAFF. CDR3 bases: TGTGCCAGCAGCTCGCACCTGAGCACTGAAGCTTTCTTT. The variable domain in full, with the rest retrieved from reference TRBV7-3 and TRBJ1-1, is GAGVSQTPSNKVTEKGKYVELRCDPISGHTALYWYRQSLGQGPEFLIYFQGTGAADDSGLPNDRFFAVRPEGSVSTLKIQRTERGDSAVYLCASSSHLSTEAFFGQGTRLTVV.

This clone appeared a few times. The chain combines TRBV4-3 with TRBJ1-6; no clear D. Germline V CDR1 and CDR2: LGHNA, YSLEER. V shed 4 bases and J shed 8 bases, with 9 bases lying between them. The length of the CDR3 is 13 residues. The CDR3 reads CASSPSRDSPLHF. The DNA of the CDR3 is TGCGCCAGCAGCCCCAGTCGAGATTCACCCCTCCACTTT.

The J gene is TRBJ2-2, the V gene TRBV5-1; D perhaps matches TRBD2 (5 bases). Trimming pared 2 bases from V and 4 bases from J, leaving 9 bases between. The CDR3 contains 14 residues. Germline loops: CDR1 SGHRS, CDR2 YFSETQ. CDR3 bases: TGCGCCAGCAGCTTACTAGAACTCACCGGGGAGCTGTTTTTT. It encodes CASSLLELTGELFF.

V gene TRBV2 combines with J gene TRBJ2-3, with TRBD1 matching over 10 bases. Germline lookup yields CDR1 SNHLY and CDR2 FYNNEI. Trimming cost V 11 bases and J 5 bases; bases outside gene matches: 7. The length of the CDR3 is 13 residues. In nucleotides, the CDR3 is TGTGCCGGCAAGAGGACAGGGGGAGATACGCAGTATTTT. Amino acid sequence: CAGKRTGGDTQYF.

The chain links TRBV18 to TRBJ1-1; D uncertain. Germline V gene lookup returns CDR1 KGHSH and CDR2 LQKENI. The CDR3 is made up of 14 amino acids. Trimming took 5 bases from V and 5 from J, leaving 15 bases between them. The chain's CDR3 is CASSSGESSTEAFF. The CDR3 DNA reads TGTGCCAGCTCATCCGGGGAAAGTTCGACTGAAGCTTTCTTT.